A single sample is the source of the 24 T cell receptor beta chains below, sequenced in a study of blood T cell repertoires in COVID-19. Method: immunoSEQ multiplex PCR; TCRdb's copy keeps in-frame clones and lacks some. The sample holds 170,000 or so clones, approximately 87% seen once. Sequenced: peripheral blood. All receptors derive from a woman aged 18-29 years who had recovered from COVID-19.

CDR3 in amino acids: CASSAGTGTGSTGELFF. The CDR3 DNA sequence: TGTGCCAGCAGCGCAGGAACCGGGACAGGGAGCACCGGGGAGCTGTTTTTT. V and J are TRBV9 and TRBJ2-2; 9 bases agree with TRBD1. Germline CDR1 and CDR2: SGDLS and YYNGEE. This CDR3 is 17 amino acids long. V shed 3 bases and J 4 bases; nucleotides not matched to a gene: 10.

As DNA, the CDR3 is TGCGCCAGCGCGGGACAGGGGGATTCACCCCTCCACTTT. Protein product: CASAGQGDSPLHF. The V gene is TRBV5-1, the J gene TRBJ1-6; 11 bases are a match to TRBD1. This CDR3 spans 13 amino acids. V lost 7 bases and J lost 8; bases outside the gene matches: 2. The germline gives CDR1 SGHRS, CDR2 YFSETQ.

V is TRBV5-1 and J is TRBJ2-4, with TRBD2 as a possible D gene (6 bases). Germline CDR1 and CDR2: SGHRS and YFSETQ. The CDR3 covers 15 residues. Trimming shortened V by 4 bases and J by 0 bases, and 11 bases separated the two germline ends. The CDR3 sequence: CASSLLAEAKNIQYF. CDR3 nucleotides: TGCGCCAGCAGCCTCTTAGCGGAAGCCAAAAACATTCAGTACTTC.

The chain couples TRBV7-9 to TRBJ2-5; 10 bases are shared with TRBD2. The CDR3 has 17 residues. V was clipped by 1 base and J by 3 bases; unmatched bases: 8. Per the germline V gene, CDR1 is SEHNR and CDR2 is FQNEAQ (reference sequence). The CDR3 sequence: CASSLVWATSGEETQYF. The CDR3 DNA sequence: TGTGCCAGCAGCTTAGTTTGGGCCACTAGCGGGGAAGAGACCCAGTACTTC.

This chain uses TRBV2 with TRBJ1-5, with D perhaps matching TRBD1 (6 bases). Germline V lookup: CDR1 SNHLY, CDR2 FYNNEI. The CDR3 is 14 amino acids. Trimming stripped 4 bases from V and 7 bases from J, with 14 bases between. This CDR3 is CASSGQGQGQPQHF. The CDR3 coding sequence is TGTGCCAGCAGTGGGCAGGGGCAGGGACAGCCCCAGCATTTT.

This clone was detected only once. The J gene is TRBJ1-4, the V gene TRBV4-3; 10 nucleotides agree with TRBD1. The CDR3 is 19 residues long. The ends lost 0 bases at V and 11 bases at J; junction bases unmatched: 18. CDR1 is LGHNA, CDR2 YSLEER, per germline. The chain's CDR3 is CASSQDFTIPTGGFAKLFF. CDR3 in DNA: TGCGCCAGCAGCCAAGATTTTACGATTCCGACAGGGGGCTTTGCTAAACTGTTTTTT.

The chain links TRBV28 to TRBJ1-5; 7 nucleotides agree with TRBD1. CDR3 length equals 14 residues. Germline lookup yields CDR1 MDHEN and CDR2 SYDVKM. The J segment lost 7 bases and the V segment lost 5 bases, leaving 8 bases of the junction unmatched. The CDR3 sequence is CASSIEQGGQPQHF. The CDR3 DNA follows: TGTGCCAGCAGTATAGAGCAGGGGGGCCAGCCCCAGCATTTT.

CDR3 nucleotide sequence: TGTGCCAGCTCACCAGACAGTCTAGAGACCCAGTACTTC. Translated: CASSPDSLETQYF. The V call is TRBV18, the J call TRBJ2-5; D is possibly TRBD1 (5 bases). CDR1 is KGHSH, CDR2 LQKENI, per germline. The CDR3 sequence is 13 residues long. Trimming stripped 2 bases from V and 4 bases from J, with 8 bases between.

The rearrangement links TRBV19 to TRBJ1-1; TRBD1 is a possible D gene (5 bases). Trimming stripped 6 bases from V and 7 bases from J, with 18 bases between. The CDR3 runs 14 residues. Germline CDR1 and CDR2: LNHDA and SQIVND (reference sequence). CDR3 amino acids: CASSVGGDFSEAFF. The CDR3 DNA reads as TGTGCCAGTAGCGTCGGAGGGGATTTTAGTGAAGCTTTCTTT.

J is TRBJ1-1 and V is TRBV28; TRBD1 matches 7 bases. Germline CDR1 is MDHEN and CDR2 is SYDVKM. V shed 6 bases and J 7 bases; nucleotides not matched to a gene: 8. CDR3 length: 13 amino acids. The CDR3 coding sequence is TGTGCCAGCAGCTTTGGGACAGTTTTTGAAGCTTTCTTT. Translating it yields CASSFGTVFEAFF.

V and J are TRBV7-8 and TRBJ2-1; tentatively, D is TRBD2 (6 bases). This CDR3 contains 15 residues. CDR1 SGHVS and CDR2 FQNEAQ come from the germline V gene. Trimming left V 0 bases short and J 0 bases short, with 6 bases between. CDR3 protein: CASSLAEGSYNEQFF. CDR3 nucleotide sequence: TGTGCCAGCAGCTTAGCGGAGGGCTCCTACAATGAGCAGTTCTTC.

This clone showed up just a few times. J is TRBJ1-1 and V is TRBV7-8; 8 bases fit TRBD1. V gave up 6 bases and J gave up 6 bases; unmatched junction bases: 3. The CDR3 loop spans 12 amino acids. The germline V gene encodes CDR1 SGHVS and CDR2 FQNEAQ. The CDR3 DNA reads TGTGCCAGCAGTTCAGGGGGCTCTGAAGCTTTCTTT. It encodes CASSSGGSEAFF.

This sequence joins TRBV27 and TRBJ1-1; 12 nucleotides align to TRBD1. Trimming took 2 bases from V and 7 from J; bases not matched to a gene: 8. The CDR3 loop spans 16 amino acids. CDR1 and CDR2 (germline): MNHEY, SMNVEV (reference sequence). CDR3 in amino acids: CASSLGLGQGAGEAFF. CDR3 nucleotides: TGTGCCAGCAGTTTAGGTTTGGGACAGGGGGCAGGTGAAGCTTTCTTT.

V usage is TRBV10-3 and J usage is TRBJ2-5; 7 bases map to TRBD2. Per the germline V gene, CDR1 is ENHRY and CDR2 is SYGVKD. There are 14 residues in the CDR3. Trimming took 2 bases from V and 6 from J; bases not matched to a gene: 6. The CDR3: CAISEAGVGKTQYF. The DNA for the CDR3 is TGTGCCATCAGTGAGGCGGGAGTGGGGAAGACCCAGTACTTC.

V usage is TRBV19 and J usage is TRBJ2-6, with D possibly matching TRBD1 (6 bases). CDR3 length: 18 residues. Looked up from germline, CDR1 is LNHDA and CDR2 is SQIVND (reference sequence). V gave up 7 bases and J gave up 2 bases, with 21 bases separating them. The DNA of the CDR3 is TGTGCCAGTACCTCCTTTTTTAGGGGGATCCCTGGGGCCAACGTCCTGACTTTC. It specifies CASTSFFRGIPGANVLTF.

This sequence joins TRBV19 and TRBJ2-1; 9 bases align to TRBD2. Unmatched junction bases numbered 12, after V lost 4 bases and J lost 5 bases. The germline CDR1 and CDR2 sequences are LNHDA and SQIVND (reference sequence). This CDR3 has 17 residues. The CDR3 DNA sequence: TGTGCCAGTAGTACAATCGAGGCGGGGGGGCGTCACAATGAGCAGTTCTTC. This encodes CASSTIEAGGRHNEQFF.

The chain carries TRBV15 and TRBJ1-1; D is unclear. Germline V gives CDR1 LNHNV, CDR2 YYDKDF (reference sequence). V was shortened by 6 bases and J by 1 base, with 9 bases between the two germline ends. The CDR3 covers 13 residues. CDR3 region: CATSPTGNTEAFF. CDR3 in DNA: TGTGCCACCAGTCCCACGGGGAACACTGAAGCTTTCTTT.

Concerning this clone itself: A junction end diverges from the germline sequence, so it may reflect a read error. The chain carries TRBV5-1 and TRBJ2-5, with TRBD1 as a possible D gene (7 bases). The CDR3 length is 17 residues. The germline V gene has CDR1 SGHRS and CDR2 YFSETQ. Written as DNA, the CDR3 is TGCGCCAGCCGCTTATTTCGGGCGGGGACAGACCAAGAGACCCAGTACTTC. Translated: CASRLFRAGTDQETQYF.

CDR3 DNA sequence: TGTGCCAGCAGTCGTCAGGGGGCGAACACTGAAGCTTTCTTT. Its translation is CASSRQGANTEAFF. V gene TRBV6-2 or TRBV6-3 combines with J gene TRBJ1-1; 8 bases line up with TRBD1. This CDR3 spans 14 amino acids. Germline V lookup: CDR1 MNHEY, CDR2 SVGEGT. The trim removed 5 bases at V and 1 base at J, leaving 3 bases unmatched.

The CDR3 DNA follows: TGTGCCAGCAGCTTCCGACAGGGATTTGATGAAAAACTGTTTTTT. Protein: CASSFRQGFDEKLFF. This chain links TRBV9 with TRBJ1-4; 7 bases line up with TRBD1. Germline V lookup: CDR1 SGDLS, CDR2 YYNGEE. J lost 6 bases, V lost 4 bases, and 9 bases had no gene match. The CDR3 has 15 residues. The variable domain in full, completed from reference TRBV9 and TRBJ1-4, reads DSGVTQTPKHLITATGQRVTLRCSPRSGDLSVYWYQQSLDQGLQFLIQYYNGEERAKGNILERFSAQQFPDLHSELNLSSLELGDSALYFCASSFRQGFDEKLFFGSGTQLSVL.

This clone was observed a handful of times. This chain connects TRBV11-3 to TRBJ2-1, with a tentative D call TRBD1 (5 bases). CDR1 SGHNT and CDR2 YENEEA come from the germline V gene. The CDR3 contains 14 residues. V was cut by 1 base and J by 9 bases, with 13 bases left in between. As DNA, the CDR3 is TGTGCCAGCAGCTTAGGAGCAGGGTCAGGTGAGCAGTTCTTC. This translates into CASSLGAGSGEQFF.

The CDR3 DNA reads as TGTGCCACCAGCAGAGATGGCGGGACAGGGAGGAAACTGTTTTTT. It specifies CATSRDGGTGRKLFF. The J gene is TRBJ1-4, the V gene TRBV15; TRBD1 agrees at 9 bases. With V trimmed by 0 bases and J by 11 bases, 7 bases remained unmatched. This CDR3 comprises 15 residues. In germline, CDR1 is LNHNV, CDR2 YYDKDF (reference sequence).

The CDR3 nucleotides read TGCGCCAGCAGCCCCGGAAGACTAGCGGGGGGTGGGGATACGCAGTATTTT. Translated: CASSPGRLAGGGDTQYF. The gene calls are TRBV5-1 and TRBJ2-3, with 13 bases lining up with TRBD2. J lost 6 bases, V lost 4 bases, and 11 bases had no gene match. CDR1 is SGHRS, CDR2 YFSETQ, per germline. The CDR3 runs 17 residues.

The chain is built from TRBV7-2 and TRBJ2-7; 9 positions agree with TRBD2. Germline CDR1 is SGHTA and CDR2 is FQGNSA. The CDR3 consists of 18 residues. Germline trimming cut 5 bases from V and 0 bases from J; bases unmatched to any gene: 14. CDR3 protein: CASSLRPPKAGGSYEQYV. The CDR3 DNA is TGTGCCAGCAGCCTACGACCCCCCAAAGCGGGAGGCTCCTACGAGCAGTACGTC.